This TCR beta chain was captured by sequencing in a study of T cells in localized non-small cell lung cancer. Study outcomes and limitations: Maximal T cell clonality occurred in uninvolved adjacent lung, with tumor ranking below it. Median approximately 50 top-100 tumor clones were shared with paired adjacent lung. A single tumor region was sequenced, leaving heterogeneity possible.

Sequenced by immunoSEQ multiplex PCR; TCRdb stores in-frame clones only, minus some. The sample holds over 70,000 clones, about nine tenths seen once. Details on this clone: Its specificity is unknown.

The V gene's germline CDR1 is MGHDK and CDR2 SYGVNS. The CDR3 is made up of 15 amino acids. The trim removed 4 bases at V and 8 bases at J, leaving 7 bases unmatched. Here the sequenced sample was peripheral blood, taken before any cancer treatment. The rearrangement joins TRBV25-1 to TRBJ1-6; TRBD1 matches at 8 bases. The TCR was taken from a male donor aged 60 or older with stage III squamous cell lung carcinoma. The CDR3 DNA reads as TGTGCCAGCAGTGCCGGGGCAGGGGGCTATTCACCCCTCCACTTT. The encoded protein is CASSAGAGGYSPLHF.